The T cell receptor (beta chain) described here comes from a study of vaccination effects on CD4 cells after COVID-19. Study-wide background: Everyone in the study got two shots of either the BNT162b2 or mRNA-1273 vaccine.

This clone was picked up a small number of times. Its antigen remains unidentified. Generated by immunoSEQ multiplex PCR, the TCRdb table keeps only in-frame clones and is missing some. The sample holds about 37,000 clones, about four fifths seen once. The CDR3 length is 11 residues. V lost 6 bases to trimming and J lost 4 bases, with 6 bases between them. The germline V gene has CDR1 MNHEY and CDR2 SVGEGT. After less than twelve days in culture, the CD4+ T cells were isolated. None of the vaccinated had previously contracted SARS-CoV-2, and their nucleocapsid antibodies tested negative. Cells had half their medium changed to IL-2 medium on days 3 and 7.

This clonotype was sampled from a human donor who received a COVID-19 vaccine. The chain couples TRBV6-2 or TRBV6-3 to TRBJ1-2; D remains unclear. This material consisted of CD4+ T cells from PBMCs cultured without peptide, taken before COVID-19 vaccination. The CDR3 nucleotides are TGTGCCAGCAGCTTCTTCTATGGCTACACCTTC. Residues: CASSFFYGYTF.